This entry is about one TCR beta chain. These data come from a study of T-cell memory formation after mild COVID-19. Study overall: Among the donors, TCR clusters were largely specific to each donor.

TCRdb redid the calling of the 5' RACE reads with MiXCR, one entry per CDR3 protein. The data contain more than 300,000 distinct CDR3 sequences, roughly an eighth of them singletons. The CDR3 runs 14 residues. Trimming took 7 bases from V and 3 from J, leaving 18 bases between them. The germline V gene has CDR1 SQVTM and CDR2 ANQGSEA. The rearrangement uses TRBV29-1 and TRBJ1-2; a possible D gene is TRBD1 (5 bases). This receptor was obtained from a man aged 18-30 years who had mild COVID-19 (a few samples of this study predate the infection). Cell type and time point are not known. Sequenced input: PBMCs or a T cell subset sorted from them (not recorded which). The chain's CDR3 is CSASGRGADYGYTF. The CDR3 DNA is TGCAGCGCCTCGGGGCGCGGGGCGGACTATGGCTACACCTTC.